Each of the 10 T cell receptor beta chains below was sequenced from the same sample in a study of blood T cell repertoires in COVID-19. Profiling relied on immunoSEQ multiplex PCR, and the TCRdb table lists in-frame clones only, not all of them. The table records fewer than 250,000 clones, roughly 85% of them present only once. Sequenced: peripheral blood. These receptors all come from a man aged 40-49 years with acute or convalescent COVID-19.

The chain employs TRBV11-2 and TRBJ2-1, with D tentatively TRBD1 (6 bases). The V gene lost 8 bases and the J gene lost 7 bases, with 12 bases spanning the gap. The CDR3 is made up of 12 amino acids. CDR1 SGHAT and CDR2 FQNNGV come from the germline V gene. CDR3: CASGRQGNEQFF. The DNA of the CDR3 is TGTGCCAGCGGCCGCCAGGGGAATGAGCAGTTCTTC.

This chain joins TRBV3-1 (or the pseudogene TRBV3-2) and TRBJ2-6; D is ambiguous. The CDR3 contains 14 residues. The V and J ends lost 4 bases and 2 bases respectively, with 6 bases between them. Germline-derived CDR1 and CDR2 are LGHDT and YNNKEL (reference sequence). The CDR3 region is CASSPQTGANVLTF. The CDR3 DNA is TGTGCCAGCAGCCCACAGACTGGGGCCAACGTCCTGACTTTC.

This rearrangement joins TRBV2 to TRBJ2-4; 14 bases fit TRBD2. CDR3 length: 18 amino acids. V gave up 5 bases and J gave up 3 bases; unmatched junction bases: 9. From germline, CDR1 is SNHLY and CDR2 FYNNEI. The CDR3 DNA reads TGTGCCAGCAGTACCCCAGGACTAGCGGGGGGTGGCAAAAACATTCAGTACTTC. It codes for CASSTPGLAGGGKNIQYF.

The CDR3 sequence: CASSRDRGTEAFF. The CDR3 nucleotides are TGTGCCAGCAGCCGGGACAGGGGAACTGAAGCTTTCTTT. This chain connects TRBV14 to TRBJ1-1; 10 bases map to TRBD1. Trimming removed 4 bases from V and 5 bases from J; junction bases left unmatched: 1. Germline-derived CDR1 and CDR2 are SGHDN and FVKESK. The CDR3 sequence is 13 residues long.

CDR3 region: CASSLGTREYYEQYF. The CDR3 nucleotides are TGTGCCAGCAGTCTTGGAACAAGGGAGTACTACGAGCAGTACTTC. J is TRBJ2-7 and V is TRBV28, with D possibly matching TRBD2 (5 bases). Looked up from germline, CDR1 is MDHEN and CDR2 is SYDVKM. Trimming left V 5 bases short and J 3 bases short, with 17 bases between. The CDR3 covers 15 residues.

V usage is TRBV5-1 and J usage is TRBJ1-1; D is ambiguous. The germline V and J ends were trimmed by 2 bases and 3 bases, with 8 bases remaining between them. The CDR3 is 13 amino acids. Germline V lookup: CDR1 SGHRS, CDR2 YFSETQ. The CDR3 reads CASSFEVYTEAFF. The CDR3 DNA reads as TGCGCCAGCAGCTTTGAGGTCTACACTGAAGCTTTCTTT.

The chain links TRBV27 to TRBJ1-3; maybe TRBD1 (6 bases). The CDR3 runs 14 residues. In germline, CDR1 is MNHEY, CDR2 SMNVEV (reference sequence). V lost 3 bases and J lost 4, with 10 bases in between. CDR3 amino acids: CASSLRGSGNTIYF. The CDR3, as DNA: TGTGCCAGCAGTTTGAGGGGGTCCGGAAACACCATATATTTT.

The chain employs TRBV11-2 and TRBJ1-4; perhaps TRBD1 as D (6 bases). The V and J ends lost 1 base and 2 bases respectively, with 8 bases between them. CDR3 length equals 15 residues. Germline assignment: CDR1 SGHAT and CDR2 FQNNGV. In DNA form, the CDR3 reads TGTGCCAGCAGCTTAGTCAGGGGCACTAATGAAAAACTGTTTTTT. This gives the protein CASSLVRGTNEKLFF. The full variable domain, its missing parts supplied by reference TRBV11-2 and TRBJ1-4, is EAGVAQSPRYKIIEKRQSVAFWCNPISGHATLYWYQQILGQGPKLLIQFQNNGVVDDSQLPKDRFSAERLKGVDSTLKIQPAKLEDSAVYLCASSLVRGTNEKLFFGSGTQLSVL.

The chain uses TRBV2 and TRBJ1-4; perhaps TRBD1 as D (6 bases). Trimming left V 8 bases short and J 4 bases short, with 11 bases between. Germline V gene sequence: CDR1 SNHLY, CDR2 FYNNEI. The CDR3 is made up of 13 amino acids. The CDR3 loop is CASRQESNEKLFF. DNA of the CDR3: TGTGCCAGCCGACAGGAGAGTAATGAAAAACTGTTTTTT.

This clone was seen just once. The identical CDR3 is also encoded by other nucleotide sequences in the sample. As DNA, the CDR3 is TGTGCCAGCTCACCGGGACAGCAAGAGACCCAGTACTTC. This translates into CASSPGQQETQYF. This chain joins TRBV18 and TRBJ2-5; 7 bases are shared with TRBD1. The CDR3 contains 13 residues. Germline CDR1 and CDR2: KGHSH and LQKENI. After removal of 3 bases from V and 2 bases from J, the junction contained 0 bases not matched to a gene. The whole variable domain, remainder taken from reference TRBV18 and TRBJ2-5, is NAGVMQNPRHLVRRRGQEARLRCSPMKGHSHVYWYRQLPEEGLKFMVYLQKENIIDESGMPKERFSAEFPKEGPSILRIQQVVRGDSAAYFCASSPGQQETQYFGPGTRLLVL.